Listed below are T cell receptor beta chains from one sample, sequenced in a study of shared T cell receptors in the human thymus. Sequencing was performed with immunoSEQ multiplex PCR; in TCRdb, only in-frame clones are kept and a portion is missing. Seen here are 550,000 to 800,000 clones, around 85% observed once, and the top ten hold roughly 0.01%. These same data were also listed under a study on human thymus T cells.

Sequencing input: thymocytes. The source is a girl less than two years old with a congenital heart defect. CDR3s include the opening cysteine and the closing phenylalanine or tryptophan. The size of a clone is reported for some rows only, either as once, few or many, or as a class for expanded clones.

V,size,J,CDR3
TRBV12-5,once,TRBJ2-5,CASGLGTSTETQYF
TRBV5-6,.,TRBJ2-7,CASSLALAATYEQYF
TRBV9,.,TRBJ2-7,CASSTDGQRSSYEQYF
TRBV7-2,.,TRBJ1-5,CASSLGWTSNQPQHF
TRBV27,.,TRBJ2-2,CASRPRGAGTGELFF
TRBV28,.,TRBJ1-4,CASSFCKGQINEKLFF
TRBV19,.,TRBJ2-2,CASSPRSDITGELFF
TRBV7-2,.,TRBJ2-1,CASSLVSAGGPNEQFF
TRBV5-1,few,TRBJ2-7,CASSRVPGLLLYEQYF
TRBV4-1,.,TRBJ1-6,CASSPLFPGTGDSPLHF
TRBV5-1,.,TRBJ2-7,CASSTGLAYEQYF
TRBV27,.,TRBJ2-5,CASSLSHNQETQYF
TRBV7-8,few,TRBJ1-5,CASSRASNQPQHF
TRBV9,once,TRBJ1-3,CASSVAVAPTGNTIYF
TRBV5-1,once,TRBJ2-2,CASRTSGGAECTGELFF
TRBV4-1,.,TRBJ2-5,CASSQERDYKQETQYF
TRBV10-3,.,TRBJ1-6,CANAPAYNSPLHF
TRBV7-9,.,TRBJ1-4,CASSSRGKDEKLFF
TRBV15,.,TRBJ2-5,CATSNHRPTGAFRETQYF
TRBV7-8,.,TRBJ2-7,CASSFRQGALYEQYF
TRBV4-1,.,TRBJ1-5,CASSQVSGQPQHF
TRBV4-1,.,TRBJ1-6,CASSNGDTGTGGADSYNSPLHF
TRBV5-6,few,TRBJ1-2,CASSLHGRGPLWGYTF
TRBV5-1,.,TRBJ2-1,CASSLSINEQFF
TRBV14,.,TRBJ2-3,CASSQVPGQRFTDTQYF
TRBV18,.,TRBJ1-2,CASSPRTGGLSIGYTF
TRBV19,.,TRBJ1-4,CASTRDRRNEKLFF
TRBV4-1,.,TRBJ2-7,CASSQEGSRGATYEQYF
TRBV5-4,.,TRBJ1-2,CASSFKGGNYGYTF
TRBV5-4,.,TRBJ2-3,CASSFVASGGPYTDTQYF
TRBV5-1,.,TRBJ2-7,CASRVALAAYEQYF
TRBV30,.,TRBJ2-7,CAWSLGGTPYEQYF
TRBV19,.,TRBJ1-2,CASMADGYTF
TRBV6-5,.,TRBJ1-1,CASRSRDSLDTEAFF
TRBV15,.,TRBJ2-7,CATSREGKGTDEQYF